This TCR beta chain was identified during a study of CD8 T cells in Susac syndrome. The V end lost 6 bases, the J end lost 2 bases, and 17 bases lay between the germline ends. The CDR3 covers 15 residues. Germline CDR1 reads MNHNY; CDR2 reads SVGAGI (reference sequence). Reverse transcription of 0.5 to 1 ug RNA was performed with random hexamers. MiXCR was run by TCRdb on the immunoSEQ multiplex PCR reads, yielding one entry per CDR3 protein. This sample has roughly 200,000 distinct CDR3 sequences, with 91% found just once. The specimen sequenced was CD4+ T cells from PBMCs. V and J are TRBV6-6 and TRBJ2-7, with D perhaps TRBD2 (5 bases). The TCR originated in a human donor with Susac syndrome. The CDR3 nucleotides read TGTGCCAGCAGAGACTACGTGACGGGTACCTACGAGCAGTACTTC. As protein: CASRDYVTGTYEQYF.